The entry below gives a single T cell receptor beta chain sequence along with its context. The target antigen is unknown. This table comes from immunoSEQ multiplex PCR, and its TCRdb copy is limited to in-frame clones, with some not included. The repertoire includes 100,000 to 150,000 clones, around 90% of them detected once, and around 20% sits in the top ten. CDR1 is SGHRS and CDR2 is YFSETQ in the germline V gene. V trimming: 0 bases; J trimming: 6 bases; junction bases outside the gene matches: 9. The CDR3 is 16 amino acids. These data come from a study of T cell responses to AZD1222 COVID-19 vaccine. Study conclusions and caveats: Repertoire sampling occurred only after the peak T cell response. In a largely white British group with more females than males, clonal diversity was possibly underestimated. The study found Spike-specific TCR breadth and depth rose after two AZD1222 doses. Nearly half of spike-specific TCRs reportedly target unmutated variant regions.

The sequencing here drew on peripheral blood, taken on day 0 of MenACWY control vaccination. J is TRBJ2-7 and V is TRBV5-1, with 10 bases lining up with TRBD2. The TCR originated in an adult in good health. CDR3 region: CASSLAAGGIPVEQYF. In DNA form, the CDR3 reads TGCGCCAGCAGCTTGGCAGCGGGAGGGATTCCAGTCGAGCAGTACTTC.